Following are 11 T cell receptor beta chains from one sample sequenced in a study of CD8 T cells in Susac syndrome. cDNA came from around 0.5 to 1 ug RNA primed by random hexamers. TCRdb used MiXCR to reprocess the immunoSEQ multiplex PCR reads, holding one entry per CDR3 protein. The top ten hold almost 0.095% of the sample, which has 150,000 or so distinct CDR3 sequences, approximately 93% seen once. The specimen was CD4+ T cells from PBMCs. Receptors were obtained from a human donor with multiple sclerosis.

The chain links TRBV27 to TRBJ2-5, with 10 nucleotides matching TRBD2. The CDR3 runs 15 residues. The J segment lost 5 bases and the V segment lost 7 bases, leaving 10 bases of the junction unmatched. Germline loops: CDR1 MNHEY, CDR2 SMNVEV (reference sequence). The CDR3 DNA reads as TGTGCCAGCACCCGAAACCCGACTAGCGGGGAGACCCAGTACTTC. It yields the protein CASTRNPTSGETQYF.

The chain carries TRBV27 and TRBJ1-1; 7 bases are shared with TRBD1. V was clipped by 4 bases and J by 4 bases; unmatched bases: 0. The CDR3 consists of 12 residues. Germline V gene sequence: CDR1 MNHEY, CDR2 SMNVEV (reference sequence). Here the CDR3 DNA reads TGTGCCAGCAGTTCAGGGGGCACTGAAGCTTTCTTT. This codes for CASSSGGTEAFF.

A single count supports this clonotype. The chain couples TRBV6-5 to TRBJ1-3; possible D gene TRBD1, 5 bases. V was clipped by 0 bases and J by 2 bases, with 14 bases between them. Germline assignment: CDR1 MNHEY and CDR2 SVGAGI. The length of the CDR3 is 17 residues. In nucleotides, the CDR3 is TGTGCCAGCAGTTACTCGATGGTAGGGGCAACTGGAAACACCATATATTTT. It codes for CASSYSMVGATGNTIYF.

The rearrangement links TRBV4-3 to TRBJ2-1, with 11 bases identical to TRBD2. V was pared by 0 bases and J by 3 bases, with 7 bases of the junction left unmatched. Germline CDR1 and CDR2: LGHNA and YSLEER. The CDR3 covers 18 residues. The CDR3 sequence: CASSQDPLAGGLYNEQFF. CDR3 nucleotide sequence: TGCGCCAGCAGCCAAGATCCTCTAGCGGGAGGACTCTACAATGAGCAGTTCTTC.

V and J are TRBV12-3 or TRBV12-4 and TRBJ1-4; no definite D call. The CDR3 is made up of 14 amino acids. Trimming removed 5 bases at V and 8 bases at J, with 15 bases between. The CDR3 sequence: CASSPDPEREKLFF. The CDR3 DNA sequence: TGTGCCAGCAGTCCCGACCCGGAGAGGGAAAAACTGTTTTTT.

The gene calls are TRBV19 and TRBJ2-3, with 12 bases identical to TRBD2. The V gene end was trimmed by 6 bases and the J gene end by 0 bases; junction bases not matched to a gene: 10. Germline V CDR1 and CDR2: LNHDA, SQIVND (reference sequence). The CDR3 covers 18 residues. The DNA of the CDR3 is TGTGCCAGTAGCTCCCCCCTCGGACTAGCGGGAAGCACAGATACGCAGTATTTT. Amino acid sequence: CASSSPLGLAGSTDTQYF.

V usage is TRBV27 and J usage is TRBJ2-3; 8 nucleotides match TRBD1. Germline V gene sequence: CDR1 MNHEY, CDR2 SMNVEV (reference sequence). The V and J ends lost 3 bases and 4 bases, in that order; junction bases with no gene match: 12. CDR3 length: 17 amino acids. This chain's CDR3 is CASSLSVSGGSADTQYF. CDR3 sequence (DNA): TGTGCCAGCAGTTTGTCCGTTTCAGGGGGCTCGGCAGATACGCAGTATTTT.

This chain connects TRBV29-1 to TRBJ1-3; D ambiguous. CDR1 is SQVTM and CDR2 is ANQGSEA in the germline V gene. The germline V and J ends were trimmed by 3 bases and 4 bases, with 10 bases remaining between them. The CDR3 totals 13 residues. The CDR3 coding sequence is TGCAGCGTTGACCCCCTCGAAGGAAACACCATATATTTT. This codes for CSVDPLEGNTIYF.

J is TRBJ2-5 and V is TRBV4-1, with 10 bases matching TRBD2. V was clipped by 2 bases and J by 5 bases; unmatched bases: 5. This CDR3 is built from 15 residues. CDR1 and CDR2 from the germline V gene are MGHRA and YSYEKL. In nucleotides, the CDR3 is TGCGCCAGCAGCCAACTAGCGGGAGTCCGGGAGACCCAGTACTTC. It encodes CASSQLAGVRETQYF.

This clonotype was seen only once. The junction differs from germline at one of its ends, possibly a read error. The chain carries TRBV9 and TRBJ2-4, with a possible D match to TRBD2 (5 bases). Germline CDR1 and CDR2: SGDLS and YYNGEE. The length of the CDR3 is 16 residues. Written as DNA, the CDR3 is TGTGCTAGCAGCCCTCGAGGGAGCAAGGCCAAAAACATTCAGTACTTC. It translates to CASSPRGSKAKNIQYF.

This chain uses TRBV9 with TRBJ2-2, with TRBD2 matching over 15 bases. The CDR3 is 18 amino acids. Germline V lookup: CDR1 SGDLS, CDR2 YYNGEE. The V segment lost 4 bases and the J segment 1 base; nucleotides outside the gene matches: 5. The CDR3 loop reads CASSQGLAGGRNTGELFF. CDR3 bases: TGTGCCAGCAGCCAGGGACTAGCGGGAGGTCGGAACACCGGGGAGCTGTTTTTT.